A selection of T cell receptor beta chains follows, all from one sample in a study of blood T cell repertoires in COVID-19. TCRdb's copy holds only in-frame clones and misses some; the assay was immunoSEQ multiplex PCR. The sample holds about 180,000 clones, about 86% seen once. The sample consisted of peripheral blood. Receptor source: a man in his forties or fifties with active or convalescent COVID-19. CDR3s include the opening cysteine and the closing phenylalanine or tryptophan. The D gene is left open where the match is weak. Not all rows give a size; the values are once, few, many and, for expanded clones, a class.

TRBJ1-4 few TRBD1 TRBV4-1 TGCGCCAGCAGCCACTTATACCGGGACAGACGTGGCGGGGAAAAACTGTTTTTT CASSHLYRDRRGGEKLFF
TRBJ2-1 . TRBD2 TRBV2 TGTGCCAGCAGTGAAAAGGTTGTGGCTAGCGGGAGAAATGAGCAGTTCTTC CASSEKVVASGRNEQFF
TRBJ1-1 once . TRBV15 TGTGCCACCAGAGCCCCCCAGGGTGAAGTCTCTGAAGCTTTCTTT CATRAPQGEVSEAFF
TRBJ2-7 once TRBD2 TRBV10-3 TGTGCCCCTTTCATCCCTAGCGGGAGCCCTTCGAACTCCGAGCAGTACTTC CAPFIPSGSPSNSEQYF
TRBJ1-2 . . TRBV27 TGTGCCAGCAACGGGGGTGGTGGCTACACCTTC CASNGGGGYTF
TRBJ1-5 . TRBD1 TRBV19 TGTGCCAGTAGTATAGAATGGGGGAGACAGGGGGAGGGCAATCAGCCCCAGCATTTT CASSIEWGRQGEGNQPQHF
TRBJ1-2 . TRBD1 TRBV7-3 TGTGCCAGCAGCCCGGGACAGGGATATGGCTACACCTTC CASSPGQGYGYTF
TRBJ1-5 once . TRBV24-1 TGTGCCACCAGTGCAGGGAGCAATCAGCCCCAGCATTTT CATSAGSNQPQHF
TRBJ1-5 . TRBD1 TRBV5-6 TGTGCCAGCAGCTTGGACAGGGGATTGCAGCCCCAGCATTTT CASSLDRGLQPQHF
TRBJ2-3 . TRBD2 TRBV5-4 TGTGCCAGCAGCCGAATAGCGGGGGCCAGCACAGATACGCAGTATTTT CASSRIAGASTDTQYF
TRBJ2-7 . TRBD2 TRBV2 TGTGCCAGCAGGGCTACGGGAGGCCGAAACTACGAGCAGTACTTC CASRATGGRNYEQYF
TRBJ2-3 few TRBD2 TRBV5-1 TGCGCCAGCAGCTTGCTACTAGCGGGTGGGTCAGATACGCAGTATTTT CASSLLLAGGSDTQYF